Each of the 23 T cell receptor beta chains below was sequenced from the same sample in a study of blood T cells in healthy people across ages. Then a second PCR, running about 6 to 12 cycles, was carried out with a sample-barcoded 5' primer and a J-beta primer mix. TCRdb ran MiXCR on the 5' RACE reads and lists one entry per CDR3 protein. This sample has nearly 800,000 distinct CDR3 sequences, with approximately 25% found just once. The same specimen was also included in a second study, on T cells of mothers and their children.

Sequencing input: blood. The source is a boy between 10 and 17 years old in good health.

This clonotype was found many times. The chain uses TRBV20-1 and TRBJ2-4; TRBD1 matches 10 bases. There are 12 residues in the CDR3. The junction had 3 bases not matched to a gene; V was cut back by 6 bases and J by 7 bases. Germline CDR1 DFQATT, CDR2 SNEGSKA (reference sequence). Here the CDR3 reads CSAPDRGNIQYF. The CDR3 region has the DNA TGCAGTGCCCCGGACAGGGGGAACATTCAGTACTTC.

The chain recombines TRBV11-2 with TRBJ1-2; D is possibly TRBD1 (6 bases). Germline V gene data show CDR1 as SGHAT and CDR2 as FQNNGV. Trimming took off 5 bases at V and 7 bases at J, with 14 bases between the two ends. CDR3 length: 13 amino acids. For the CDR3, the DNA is TGTGCCAGCAGCCCCGAAAGGGGGGGTGGCTACACCTTC. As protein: CASSPERGGGYTF. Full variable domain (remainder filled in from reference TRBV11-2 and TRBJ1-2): EAGVAQSPRYKIIEKRQSVAFWCNPISGHATLYWYQQILGQGPKLLIQFQNNGVVDDSQLPKDRFSAERLKGVDSTLKIQPAKLEDSAVYLCASSPERGGGYTFGSGTRLTVV.

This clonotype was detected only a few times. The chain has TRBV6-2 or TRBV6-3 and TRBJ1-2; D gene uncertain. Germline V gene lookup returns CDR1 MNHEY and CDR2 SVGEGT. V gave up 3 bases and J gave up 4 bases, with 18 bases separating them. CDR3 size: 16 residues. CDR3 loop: CASSYGPDGFIYGYTF. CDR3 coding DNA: TGTGCCAGCAGTTATGGTCCCGACGGGTTCATCTATGGCTACACCTTC.

CDR3 nucleotides: TGTGCCAGCAGGACGGACTGGACTGGACGGAACACTGAAGCTTTCTTT. Its protein product is CASRTDWTGRNTEAFF. This chain connects TRBV6-2 or TRBV6-3 to TRBJ1-1; D uncertain. CDR3 size: 16 residues. Looked up from germline, CDR1 is MNHEY and CDR2 is SVGEGT. Trimming stripped 6 bases from V and 1 base from J, with 18 bases between.

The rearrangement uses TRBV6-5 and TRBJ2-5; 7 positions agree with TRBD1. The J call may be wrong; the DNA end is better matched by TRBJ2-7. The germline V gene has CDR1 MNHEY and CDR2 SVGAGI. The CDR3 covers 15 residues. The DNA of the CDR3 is TGTGCCAGCAGTTACGATTGGGACAGTTCCTACGAGCAGTACTTC. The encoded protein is CASSYDWDSSYEQYF.

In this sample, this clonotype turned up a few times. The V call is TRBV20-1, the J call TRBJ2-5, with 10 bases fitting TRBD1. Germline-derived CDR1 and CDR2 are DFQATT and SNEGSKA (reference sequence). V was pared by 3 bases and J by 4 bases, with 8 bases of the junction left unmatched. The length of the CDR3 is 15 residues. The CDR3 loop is CSASRQGAYGETQYF. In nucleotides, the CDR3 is TGCAGTGCTAGCCGACAGGGGGCGTACGGAGAGACCCAGTACTTC.

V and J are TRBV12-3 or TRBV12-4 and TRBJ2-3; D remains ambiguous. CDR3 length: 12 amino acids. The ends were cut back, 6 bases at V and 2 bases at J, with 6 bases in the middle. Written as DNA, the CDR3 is TGTGCCAGCAGATTGTTCACAGATACGCAGTATTTT. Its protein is CASRLFTDTQYF.

CDR3 amino acids: CASSQVWDWNEQFF. CDR3 sequence (DNA): TGCGCCAGCAGCCAAGTCTGGGATTGGAATGAGCAGTTCTTC. This rearrangement joins TRBV4-3 to TRBJ2-1; D gene ambiguous. Trimming shortened V by 1 base and J by 7 bases, and 11 bases separated the two germline ends. Germline CDR1 and CDR2: LGHNA and YSLEER. CDR3 length: 14 residues.

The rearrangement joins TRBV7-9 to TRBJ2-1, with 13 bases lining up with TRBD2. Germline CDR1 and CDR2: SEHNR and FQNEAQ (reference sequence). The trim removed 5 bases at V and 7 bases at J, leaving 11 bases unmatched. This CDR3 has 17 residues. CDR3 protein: CASSPRTSGRVRNEQFF. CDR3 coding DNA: TGTGCCAGCAGCCCCCGGACTAGCGGGAGAGTGAGAAATGAGCAGTTCTTC.

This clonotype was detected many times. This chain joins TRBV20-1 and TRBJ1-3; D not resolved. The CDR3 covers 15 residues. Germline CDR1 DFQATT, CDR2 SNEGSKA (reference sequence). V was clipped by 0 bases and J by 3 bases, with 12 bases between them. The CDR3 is CSARDLRDNGNTIYF. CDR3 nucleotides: TGCAGTGCTAGAGATCTTCGAGACAATGGAAACACCATATATTTT.

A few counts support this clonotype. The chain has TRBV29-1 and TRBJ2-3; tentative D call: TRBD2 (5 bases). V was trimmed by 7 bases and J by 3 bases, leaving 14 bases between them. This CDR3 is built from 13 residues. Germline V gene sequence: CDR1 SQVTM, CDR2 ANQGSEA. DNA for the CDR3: TGCAGCGGCGAACTAGGGAGTACAGATACGCAGTATTTT. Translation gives CSGELGSTDTQYF.

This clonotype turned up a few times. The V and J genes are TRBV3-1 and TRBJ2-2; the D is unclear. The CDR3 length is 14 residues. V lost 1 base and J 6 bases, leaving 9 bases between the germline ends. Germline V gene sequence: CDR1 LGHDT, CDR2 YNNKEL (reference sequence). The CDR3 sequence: CASSQGGKSGELFF. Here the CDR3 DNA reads TGTGCCAGCAGCCAAGGTGGGAAATCCGGGGAGCTGTTTTTT.

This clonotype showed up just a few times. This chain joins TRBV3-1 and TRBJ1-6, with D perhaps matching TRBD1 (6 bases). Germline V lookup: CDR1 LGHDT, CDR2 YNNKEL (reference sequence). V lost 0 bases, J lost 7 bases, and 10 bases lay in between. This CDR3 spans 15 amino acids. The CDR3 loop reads CASSQESRGNSPLHF. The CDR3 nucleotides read TGTGCCAGCAGCCAAGAAAGCAGGGGAAATTCACCCCTCCACTTT.

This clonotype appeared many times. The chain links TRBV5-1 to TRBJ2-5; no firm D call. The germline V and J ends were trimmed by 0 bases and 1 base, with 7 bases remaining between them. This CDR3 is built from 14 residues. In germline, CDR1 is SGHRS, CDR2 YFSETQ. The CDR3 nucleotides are TGCGCCAGCAGCTTGGAAGGCAGCCAAGAGACCCAGTACTTC. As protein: CASSLEGSQETQYF.

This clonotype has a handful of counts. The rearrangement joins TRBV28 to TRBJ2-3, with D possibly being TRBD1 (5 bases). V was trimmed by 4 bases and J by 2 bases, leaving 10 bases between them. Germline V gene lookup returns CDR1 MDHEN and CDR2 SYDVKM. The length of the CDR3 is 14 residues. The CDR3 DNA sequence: TGTGCCAGCAGTTCGAAGACAGTCACAGATACGCAGTATTTT. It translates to CASSSKTVTDTQYF.

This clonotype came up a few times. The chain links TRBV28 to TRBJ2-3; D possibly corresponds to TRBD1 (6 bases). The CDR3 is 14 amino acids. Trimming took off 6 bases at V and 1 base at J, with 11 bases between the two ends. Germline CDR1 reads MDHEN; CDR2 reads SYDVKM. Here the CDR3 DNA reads TGTGCCAGCAGATCTACAGGGCGCACAGATACGCAGTATTTT. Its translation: CASRSTGRTDTQYF.

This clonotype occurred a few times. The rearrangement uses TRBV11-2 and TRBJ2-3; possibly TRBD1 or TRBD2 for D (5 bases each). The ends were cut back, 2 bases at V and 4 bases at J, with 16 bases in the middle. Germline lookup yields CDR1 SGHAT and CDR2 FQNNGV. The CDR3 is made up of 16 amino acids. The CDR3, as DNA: TGTGCCAGCAGCTTAACCTTGGGGACGACGGCAGATACGCAGTATTTT. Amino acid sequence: CASSLTLGTTADTQYF.

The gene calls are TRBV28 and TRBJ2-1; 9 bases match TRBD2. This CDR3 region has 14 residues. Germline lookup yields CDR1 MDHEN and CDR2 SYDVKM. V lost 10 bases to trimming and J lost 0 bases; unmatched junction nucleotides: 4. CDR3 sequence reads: CATASGNSYNEQFF. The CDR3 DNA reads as TGTGCCACCGCTAGCGGGAACTCCTACAATGAGCAGTTCTTC.

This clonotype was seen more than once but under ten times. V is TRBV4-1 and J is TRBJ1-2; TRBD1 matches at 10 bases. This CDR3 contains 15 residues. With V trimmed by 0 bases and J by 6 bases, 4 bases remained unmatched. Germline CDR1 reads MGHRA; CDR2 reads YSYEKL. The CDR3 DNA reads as TGCGCCAGCAGCCAAGATGGGGGACAGGGGAATGGCTACACCTTC. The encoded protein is CASSQDGGQGNGYTF.

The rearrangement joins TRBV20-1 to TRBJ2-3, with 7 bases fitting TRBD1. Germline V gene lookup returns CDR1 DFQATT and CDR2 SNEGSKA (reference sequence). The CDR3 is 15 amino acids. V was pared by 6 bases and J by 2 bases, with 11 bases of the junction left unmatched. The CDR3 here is CSALAQTGTTDTQYF. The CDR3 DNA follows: TGCAGTGCCCTCGCCCAGACAGGGACCACAGATACGCAGTATTTT.

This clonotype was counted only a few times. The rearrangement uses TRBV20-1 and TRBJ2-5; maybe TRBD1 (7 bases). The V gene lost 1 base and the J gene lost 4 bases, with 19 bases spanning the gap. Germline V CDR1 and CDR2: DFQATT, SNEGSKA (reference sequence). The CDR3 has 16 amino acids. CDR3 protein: CSARGLPSGGIETQYF. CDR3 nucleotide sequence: TGCAGTGCTAGAGGACTTCCATCAGGGGGGATAGAGACCCAGTACTTC.

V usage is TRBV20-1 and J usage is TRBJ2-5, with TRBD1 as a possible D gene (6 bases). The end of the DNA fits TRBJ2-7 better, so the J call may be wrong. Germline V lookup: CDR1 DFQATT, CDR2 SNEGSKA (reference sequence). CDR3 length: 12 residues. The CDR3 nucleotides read TGCAGTGCTTCAGGGGACGCCTACGAGCAGTACTTC. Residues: CSASGDAYEQYF.

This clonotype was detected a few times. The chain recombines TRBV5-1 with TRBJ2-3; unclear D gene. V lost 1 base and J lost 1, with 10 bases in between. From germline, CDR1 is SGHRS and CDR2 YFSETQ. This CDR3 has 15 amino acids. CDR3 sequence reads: CASSLRPAGTDTQYF. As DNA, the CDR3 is TGCGCCAGCAGCTTGCGGCCAGCTGGCACAGATACGCAGTATTTT.